The 28 T cell receptor beta chains in this list originate from one sample, sequenced in a study of CD8 T cells in Susac syndrome. RNA, at roughly 0.5 to 1 ug, was reverse transcribed with random hexamers. TCRdb reprocessed the immunoSEQ multiplex PCR reads with MiXCR, giving one entry per CDR3 protein. The data contain about 83,000 distinct CDR3 sequences, approximately 96% of them seen just once; the ten biggest clones take up approximately 0.42%. What was sequenced was CD8+ T cells from PBMCs. The receptors shown here come from a human donor with Susac syndrome.

This chain uses TRBV9 with TRBJ2-2; D is possibly TRBD1 or TRBD2 (5 bases each). V lost 3 bases and J 6 bases, leaving 9 bases between the germline ends. Germline loops: CDR1 SGDLS, CDR2 YYNGEE. The CDR3 has 13 amino acids. CDR3 region: CASSGGTAGELFF. The CDR3 DNA reads as TGTGCCAGCAGCGGTGGGACGGCCGGGGAGCTGTTTTTT.

The chain employs TRBV7-9 and TRBJ2-7; TRBD2 matches 7 bases. From germline, CDR1 is SEHNR and CDR2 FQNEAQ (reference sequence). The CDR3 consists of 15 residues. Germline trimming cut 2 bases from V and 5 bases from J; bases unmatched to any gene: 9. The CDR3 DNA reads TGTGCCAGCAGCTTATGGGAGGGAGGGTCCGACGAGCAGTACGTC. It specifies CASSLWEGGSDEQYV.

V usage is TRBV12-3 or TRBV12-4 and J usage is TRBJ2-5; D call uncertain. The CDR3 has 12 amino acids. V lost 1 base and J 5 bases, leaving 5 bases between the germline ends. The CDR3 region is CASSLVEETQYF. Here the CDR3 DNA reads TGTGCCAGCAGTTTAGTGGAGGAGACCCAGTACTTC.

The rearrangement joins TRBV7-9 to TRBJ2-1; possible D gene TRBD2, 6 bases. Germline V gene data show CDR1 as SEHNR and CDR2 as FQNEAQ (reference sequence). This CDR3 is built from 14 residues. V shed 5 bases and J shed 6 bases, with 14 bases lying between them. CDR3 in amino acids: CASSSDWEANEQFF. The CDR3 DNA sequence: TGTGCCAGCAGCAGTGACTGGGAGGCCAATGAGCAGTTCTTC.

V and J are TRBV7-9 and TRBJ2-6; no clear D. Germline CDR1 is SEHNR and CDR2 is FQNEAQ (reference sequence). This CDR3 has 14 residues. V gave up 0 bases and J gave up 4 bases, with 4 bases separating them. In DNA, the CDR3 is TGTGCCAGCAGCTTAGCGCCCGGGGCCAACGTCCTGACTTTC. It encodes CASSLAPGANVLTF.

The CDR3: CASSYSTVGSGTGETQYF. The CDR3, as DNA: TGTGCCAGCAGTTACTCGACCGTAGGTAGCGGGACAGGGGAGACCCAGTACTTC. The J gene is TRBJ2-5, the V gene TRBV6-5; possible D gene TRBD1, 9 bases. CDR3 size: 18 residues. The ends were cut back, 0 bases at V and 5 bases at J, with 22 bases in the middle. The germline CDR1 and CDR2 sequences are MNHEY and SVGAGI.

The rearrangement joins TRBV5-4 to TRBJ2-3; unclear D gene. The V and J ends lost 0 bases and 5 bases respectively, with 13 bases between them. Germline CDR1 SGHNT, CDR2 YYREEE (reference sequence). The CDR3 length is 15 residues. CDR3: CASSLGPASGDTQYF. CDR3 DNA sequence: TGTGCCAGCAGCTTGGGTCCTGCCTCGGGAGATACGCAGTATTTT.

The V call is TRBV18, the J call TRBJ2-7; 8 nucleotides line up with TRBD1. Germline loops: CDR1 KGHSH, CDR2 LQKENI. The V segment lost 3 bases and the J segment 3 bases; nucleotides outside the gene matches: 4. CDR3 length: 14 residues. The CDR3 coding sequence is TGTGCCAGCTCACCCGGACAGGGTGACTACGAGCAGTACGTC. It yields the protein CASSPGQGDYEQYV.

The J gene is TRBJ1-5, the V gene TRBV29-1; a weak D match, TRBD1 (6 bases). The CDR3 consists of 15 residues. The V gene's germline CDR1 is SQVTM and CDR2 ANQGSEA. Trimming shortened V by 6 bases and J by 1 base, and 16 bases separated the two germline ends. The CDR3 is CSVQQDQGSNQPQHF. CDR3 in DNA: TGCAGCGTCCAACAAGATCAGGGGAGCAATCAGCCCCAGCATTTT.

V gene TRBV5-1 combines with J gene TRBJ2-1; 7 bases map to TRBD2. CDR3 length: 15 amino acids. Per the germline V gene, CDR1 is SGHRS and CDR2 is YFSETQ. Germline trimming cut 5 bases from V and 0 bases from J; bases unmatched to any gene: 5. The CDR3 sequence is CASSHQRGSYNEQFF. In nucleotides, the CDR3 is TGCGCCAGCAGTCACCAGCGGGGCTCCTACAATGAGCAGTTCTTC. Looking up the rest from reference TRBV5-1 and TRBJ2-1 gives the full variable domain: KAGVTQTPRYLIKTRGQQVTLSCSPISGHRSVSWYQQTPGQGLQFLFEYFSETQRNKGNFPGRFSGRQFSNSRSEMNVSTLELGDSALYLCASSHQRGSYNEQFFGPGTRLTVL.

V usage is TRBV6-5 and J usage is TRBJ2-5, with 8 bases aligning to TRBD2. This CDR3 region has 12 residues. Germline CDR1 MNHEY, CDR2 SVGAGI. V lost 11 bases, J lost 3 bases, and 5 bases stayed unmatched. CDR3: CAGGTSKETQYF. CDR3 DNA sequence: TGTGCCGGGGGGACTAGTAAAGAGACCCAGTACTTC.

This chain joins TRBV30 and TRBJ2-7; 8 nucleotides align to TRBD1. The CDR3 runs to 14 residues. Germline V gene data show CDR1 as GTSNPN and CDR2 as SVGIG (reference sequence). J lost 6 bases, V lost 2 bases, and 9 bases had no gene match. CDR3 in DNA: TGTGCCTGGAGTCTCTCCAGGGGGCTTCGCGAGCAGTACTTC. This gives the protein CAWSLSRGLREQYF. Drawing the rest from reference TRBV30 and TRBJ2-7, the complete variable domain is SQTIHQWPATLVQPVGSPLSLECTVEGTSNPNLYWYRQAAGRGLQLLFYSVGIGQISSEVPQNLSASRPQDRQFILSSKKLLLSDSGFYLCAWSLSRGLREQYFGPGTRLTVT.

The genes are TRBV7-9 and TRBJ1-1; D unclear. CDR3 length equals 15 residues. Trimming shortened V by 1 base and J by 0 bases, and 9 bases separated the two germline ends. Germline CDR1 SEHNR, CDR2 FQNEAQ (reference sequence). CDR3: CASSLVEGMNTEAFF. CDR3 in DNA: TGTGCCAGCAGCTTAGTGGAAGGGATGAACACTGAAGCTTTCTTT.

The chain employs TRBV27 and TRBJ2-7; D is perhaps TRBD1 (5 bases). The V gene lost 6 bases and the J gene lost 0 bases, with 12 bases spanning the gap. The CDR3 spans 14 residues. The germline gives CDR1 MNHEY, CDR2 SMNVEV (reference sequence). This chain's CDR3 is CASSPQGYSYEQYF. As DNA, the CDR3 is TGTGCCAGCAGCCCGCAGGGCTACTCCTACGAGCAGTACTTC.

The gene calls are TRBV29-1 and TRBJ2-2; no clear D. The length of the CDR3 is 10 residues. Per the germline V gene, CDR1 is SQVTM and CDR2 is ANQGSEA. The V end was cut by 5 bases, the J end by 7 bases, with 5 bases between. The CDR3 protein is CSVRSGELFF. For the CDR3, the DNA is TGCAGCGTTCGGAGCGGGGAGCTGTTTTTT.

The chain combines TRBV7-6 with TRBJ2-1; possible D gene TRBD1, 7 bases. CDR3 length: 13 amino acids. The V and J ends lost 5 bases and 10 bases respectively, with 15 bases between them. Germline V gives CDR1 SGHVS, CDR2 FNYEAQ. Here the CDR3 reads CASSPQGGGEQFF. CDR3 coding DNA: TGTGCCAGCAGCCCCCAGGGGGGCGGGGAGCAGTTCTTC.

CDR3 protein: CATSRGTDTQYF. The CDR3, as DNA: TGTGCCACCAGCCGGGGAACAGATACGCAGTATTTT. The chain combines TRBV15 with TRBJ2-3, with a possible D match to TRBD2 (5 bases). In germline, CDR1 is LNHNV, CDR2 YYDKDF (reference sequence). The CDR3 loop spans 12 amino acids. The V gene lost 5 bases and the J gene lost 3 bases, with 6 bases spanning the gap.

The J gene is TRBJ1-2, the V gene TRBV20-1; a weak D match, TRBD1 (5 bases). From germline, CDR1 is DFQATT and CDR2 SNEGSKA (reference sequence). Between the trimmed V and J ends, which lost 6 bases and 3 bases, there was a span of 17 bases. The CDR3 covers 14 residues. In DNA form, the CDR3 reads TGCAGTGCGTCCGGGACCCCGAAGGACTATGGCTACACCTTC. Residues: CSASGTPKDYGYTF.

The rearrangement uses TRBV5-6 and TRBJ2-3, with D possibly being TRBD2 (6 bases). Trimming pared 0 bases from V and 2 bases from J, leaving 10 bases between. Per germline, CDR1 SGHDT and CDR2 YYEEEE. The CDR3 has 15 amino acids. CDR3: CASSLGGGPTDTQYF. CDR3 nucleotide sequence: TGTGCCAGCAGCTTGGGGGGAGGACCCACAGATACGCAGTATTTT.

This rearrangement joins TRBV28 to TRBJ2-5; TRBD2 aligns across 9 bases. V trimming: 2 bases; J trimming: 5 bases; junction bases outside the gene matches: 6. The length of the CDR3 is 15 residues. Germline assignment: CDR1 MDHEN and CDR2 SYDVKM. In DNA, the CDR3 is TGTGCCAGCAGTTTAGTGCGGGGGGGCAAGGAGACCCAGTACTTC. This gives the protein CASSLVRGGKETQYF.

The chain combines TRBV20-1 with TRBJ1-5; TRBD1 is a possible D gene (5 bases). CDR1 is DFQATT, CDR2 SNEGSKA, per germline (reference sequence). With 0 bases removed from V and 5 bases from J, the gap between germline ends came to 20 bases. The CDR3 runs to 17 residues. In DNA form, the CDR3 reads TGCAGTGCTAGAGAGGGACGGGACTCGGAAGTCGATCAGCCCCAGCATTTT. Translating gives CSAREGRDSEVDQPQHF.

The genes are TRBV4-1 and TRBJ1-1; unclear D gene. Trimming left V 3 bases short and J 13 bases short, with 18 bases between. Germline V gives CDR1 MGHRA, CDR2 YSYEKL. The CDR3 contains 13 residues. CDR3 region: CASSHLMDLNSFF. CDR3 bases: TGCGCCAGCAGCCACCTCATGGACCTTAATAGTTTCTTT.

The chain's CDR3 is CSVVGSFSYNEQFF. CDR3 coding DNA: TGCAGCGTTGTCGGGTCTTTCTCCTACAATGAGCAGTTCTTC. V usage is TRBV29-1 and J usage is TRBJ2-1, with no clear D. This CDR3 is built from 14 residues. Trimming cost V 4 bases and J 0 bases, with 10 bases left between them. Germline V gene sequence: CDR1 SQVTM, CDR2 ANQGSEA.

This chain's CDR3 is CASSRDLANYGYTF. The CDR3 DNA reads as TGTGCCAGCAGCCGGGACCTAGCTAACTATGGCTACACCTTC. This rearrangement joins TRBV5-4 to TRBJ1-2; D might be TRBD1 (5 bases). Trimming left V 4 bases short and J 0 bases short, with 10 bases between. The germline V gene has CDR1 SGHNT and CDR2 YYREEE (reference sequence). The CDR3 extends over 14 amino acids.

The chain has TRBV20-1 and TRBJ1-6; 7 nucleotides agree with TRBD1. CDR1 and CDR2 from the germline V gene are DFQATT and SNEGSKA (reference sequence). J was trimmed by 7 bases and V by 5 bases; bases with no gene match: 11. CDR3 length: 15 residues. CDR3 in amino acids: CSAPSGGLLNSPLHF. CDR3 DNA sequence: TGCAGTGCTCCGTCAGGGGGACTCTTAAATTCACCCCTCCACTTT.

V is TRBV2 and J is TRBJ2-7, with D uncertain. CDR1 and CDR2 (germline): SNHLY, FYNNEI. The V end lost 6 bases, the J end lost 4 bases, and 16 bases lay between the germline ends. The CDR3 consists of 14 residues. The CDR3 coding sequence is TGTGCCAGCAGCCGCCCCTACGAGGTATACGAGCAGTACTTC. Its protein product is CASSRPYEVYEQYF.

J is TRBJ2-7 and V is TRBV28, with unresolved D. The CDR3 consists of 11 residues. CDR1 is MDHEN and CDR2 is SYDVKM in the germline V gene. Trimming took off 2 bases at V and 7 bases at J, with 6 bases between the two ends. CDR3: CASSLTEEQYF. The CDR3 DNA reads TGTGCCAGCAGTTTAACCGAGGAGCAGTACTTC.

CDR3 DNA: TGTGCCACCAGTGCGGATTACAGCTCCTACGAGCAGTACGTC. It encodes CATSADYSSYEQYV. The chain links TRBV15 to TRBJ2-7, with D uncertain. Trimming removed 6 bases from V and 0 bases from J, with 12 bases in between. Germline V gene data show CDR1 as LNHNV and CDR2 as YYDKDF (reference sequence). The CDR3 is 14 residues long.